Shown below are 8 T cell receptor beta chains from a single sample sequenced in a study of blood T cells in healthy people across ages. Primers used in a second PCR of about 7 to 12 cycles were a sample-barcoded 5' primer and a J-beta primer mix. TCRdb itself ran the 5' RACE reads through MiXCR, one entry per CDR3 protein. This sample has 450,000 to 600,000 distinct CDR3 sequences; around a quarter occur once, and the top ten carry approximately 3.5%. These data also formed part of another study, on T cells of mothers and their children.

Specimen: blood. The receptors shown here come from a boy aged 2 to 10 in good health.

This clonotype turned up a few times. The gene calls are TRBV20-1 and TRBJ2-4, with a weak D call TRBD1 (5 bases). The V gene lost 6 bases and the J gene lost 4 bases, with 13 bases spanning the gap. This CDR3 has 13 residues. CDR1 is DFQATT, CDR2 SNEGSKA, per germline (reference sequence). The CDR3 spells CSARARVKNIQYF. CDR3 sequence (DNA): TGCAGTGCCAGGGCCCGGGTTAAAAACATTCAGTACTTC.

The chain recombines TRBV7-9 with TRBJ1-4; tentative D call: TRBD1 (5 bases). The CDR3 contains 14 residues. CDR1 SEHNR and CDR2 FQNEAQ come from the germline V gene (reference sequence). V was cut by 4 bases and J by 8 bases, with 14 bases left in between. The chain's CDR3 is CASSSEPREEKLFF. CDR3 nucleotide sequence: TGTGCCAGCAGCTCGGAACCCAGGGAGGAAAAACTGTTTTTT.

This clonotype has only a few counts. The chain links TRBV9 to TRBJ2-1, with D maybe TRBD1 (6 bases). Germline CDR1 and CDR2: SGDLS and YYNGEE. Trimming took 0 bases from V and 13 from J, leaving 17 bases between them. CDR3 size: 14 residues. The CDR3 bases are TGTGCCAGCAGCGTAGATGGGAACAGGGACCTACAGTTCTTC. Encoded protein: CASSVDGNRDLQFF.

At least ten counts were recorded for this clonotype. V usage is TRBV6-6 and J usage is TRBJ2-5; D is undetermined. CDR1 is MNHNY and CDR2 is SVGAGI in the germline V gene (reference sequence). With 6 bases removed from V and 1 base from J, the gap between germline ends came to 9 bases. This CDR3 comprises 13 residues. The CDR3, as DNA: TGTGCCAGCAGGTGGACCCCCCAAGAGACCCAGTACTTC. As protein: CASRWTPQETQYF.

The J gene is TRBJ2-7, the V gene TRBV27; D remains ambiguous. The end of the DNA fits TRBJ2-5 better, so the J call may be wrong. The CDR3 consists of 15 residues. Germline values: CDR1 MNHEY, CDR2 SMNVEV (reference sequence). This CDR3 reads CASSRMFSTQETQYF. CDR3 coding DNA: TGTGCCAGCAGCCGGATGTTCAGCACCCAAGAGACCCAGTACTTC.

This clonotype was observed a handful of times. The chain uses TRBV7-2 and TRBJ2-1; D is uncertain. CDR1 and CDR2 (germline): SGHTA, FQGNSA. The length of the CDR3 is 15 residues. The germline V and J ends were trimmed by 5 bases and 0 bases, with 11 bases remaining between them. CDR3: CASSRRSSSYNEQFF. The CDR3 region has the DNA TGTGCCAGCAGCCGACGATCCAGCTCCTACAATGAGCAGTTCTTC.

The gene calls are TRBV20-1 and TRBJ2-5, with 8 nucleotides matching TRBD1. J lost 5 bases, V lost 2 bases, and 7 bases had no gene match. In germline, CDR1 is DFQATT, CDR2 SNEGSKA (reference sequence). The CDR3 totals 14 residues. CDR3 region: CSARRAGGAETQYF. The DNA of the CDR3 is TGCAGTGCTAGACGGGCAGGGGGCGCGGAGACCCAGTACTTC.

The chain uses TRBV4-2 and TRBJ2-2; D tentatively reads TRBD1 or TRBD2 (6 bases each). This CDR3 region has 16 residues. Germline V gene data show CDR1 as LGHNA and CDR2 as YNFKEQ. Trimming removed 7 bases from V and 3 bases from J, with 18 bases in between. CDR3: CASNQVGGADTGELFF. The CDR3 region has the DNA TGTGCCAGCAACCAGGTGGGGGGCGCCGACACCGGGGAGCTGTTTTTT.